One TCR beta chain is described in this entry. Antigen specificity is unknown. The CDR3 contains 19 residues. The germline CDR1 and CDR2 sequences are ENHRY and SYGVKD. J gave up 0 bases and V 5 bases, and 16 bases lay outside the gene matches. The primer mix had 60 Vbeta and 13 Jbeta primers. Clones were sequenced by immunoSEQ multiplex PCR, and TCRdb holds only the in-frame ones, with some missing. Of fewer than 250,000 clones listed, roughly 87% are singletons. The record originates from a study of cytomegalovirus exposure and HLA in healthy donors. Study-wide background: Approximately 200 million T cells yielded approximately 110 million unique TCR beta sequences in earlier analysis. Findings of the study overall: Several of the most significant clusters appeared, in a later analysis, to be linked to common viral pathogens. Segments of the TCR beta V type were, in most cases, productive about 87% or about 30% of the time in an earlier analysis. Reported performance of the classifier showed diagnosis of cytomegalovirus status with high specificity and sensitivity.

Input material: PBMCs. The clonotype originates from a boy aged 2 to 10 in good health and CMV-seronegative. This chain uses TRBV10-3 with TRBJ1-1; 9 nucleotides line up with TRBD1. The CDR3 here is CAISQTRRTGEEVNTEAFF. The CDR3, as DNA: TGTGCCATCAGTCAAACCCGAAGGACAGGGGAGGAAGTGAACACTGAAGCTTTCTTT.